Listed below are T cell receptor beta chains from one sample, sequenced in a study of T cell responses to AZD1222 COVID-19 vaccine. Clones were read by immunoSEQ multiplex PCR, and TCRdb kept only the in-frame ones, dropping some. The profile shows some 150,000 clones, more than 80% of them singletons. This sample comprised peripheral blood, obtained 28 days after the second AZD1222 dose. The receptors stem from an adult who received the AZD1222 COVID-19 vaccine. Both conserved end residues are part of each CDR3. A D gene is named only where the DNA matches it firmly. Size values are once, few and many counts, or a class for expanded clones, and some rows have none.

TRBV2,TRBD1,once,TRBJ1-5,TGTGCCAGCAGGGACAGGGGGCCTCAGCATTTT,CASRDRGPQHF
TRBV6-6,NA,NA,TRBJ2-1,TGTGCCAGCAGTTACCAAGAATCCTACAATGAGCAGTTCTTC,CASSYQESYNEQFF
TRBV27,NA,NA,TRBJ1-2,TGTGCCAGCAGCGGTGGGACTGGAAGGCAGGGTAACTATGGCTACACCTTC,CASSGGTGRQGNYGYTF
TRBV4-1,NA,NA,TRBJ1-1,TGCGCCAGCAGCCAAGTTGGACATGAAGCTTTCTTT,CASSQVGHEAFF
TRBV7-6,TRBD2,NA,TRBJ2-1,TGTGCCAGCACCTCGGGACTAGCGAGTTACAATGAGCAGTTCTTC,CASTSGLASYNEQFF
TRBV5-4,NA,NA,TRBJ1-1,TGTGCCAGCAGCTTTGGTTTGGGGGGAATATCTGAAGCTTTCTTT,CASSFGLGGISEAFF
TRBV18,TRBD2,NA,TRBJ2-1,TGTGCCAGCTCACCAACAGCGGGAGGAATCAATGAGCAGTTCTTC,CASSPTAGGINEQFF
TRBV29-1,TRBD1,NA,TRBJ1-1,TGCAGCGTATATGACAGGGCTAGGAACACTGAAGCTTTCTTT,CSVYDRARNTEAFF
TRBV15,NA,NA,TRBJ1-1,TGTGCCACCAGCAGAAAAGGGGCGAACACTGAAGCTTTCTTT,CATSRKGANTEAFF
TRBV5-1,NA,NA,TRBJ1-1,TGCGCCAGCAGCTCTCAGCCAACGAACACTGAAGCTTTCTTT,CASSSQPTNTEAFF
TRBV5-1,TRBD1,NA,TRBJ1-1,TGCGCCAGCAGCTTCGGTTCAGGGGGGAACACTGAAGCTTTCTTT,CASSFGSGGNTEAFF
TRBV2,TRBD2,NA,TRBJ2-7,TGTGCCAGCAGTGAAGCGACGGGACTAGCGGTAACCTACGAGCAGTACTTC,CASSEATGLAVTYEQYF
TRBV2,TRBD2,NA,TRBJ2-7,TGTGCCAGCAGCGATGGACTAGCGGGAGGATTTTACGAGCAGTACTTC,CASSDGLAGGFYEQYF
TRBV27,NA,once,TRBJ1-5,TGTGCCAGCAGTTTCGGGACCCCCCCACAGCCCCAGCATTTT,CASSFGTPPQPQHF
TRBV9,NA,NA,TRBJ1-1,TGTGCCAGCAGCGTAGAGGGCAGAGGGGGCACTGAAGCTTTCTTT,CASSVEGRGGTEAFF
TRBV5-4,TRBD2,once,TRBJ2-1,TGTGCCGAGCCGGGTCCAGCGGGAGGCGGTGAGCAGTTCTTC,CAEPGPAGGGEQFF
TRBV27,TRBD1,once,TRBJ1-2,TGTGCCAGCAGTTTCCCGACAGGGGATGGCTACACCTTC,CASSFPTGDGYTF
TRBV12-3/TRBV12-4,NA,NA,TRBJ2-7,TGTGCCAGCAGCAGGGTATACGCCGAGCAGTACTTC,CASSRVYAEQYF
TRBV12-5,NA,NA,TRBJ1-5,TGTGCTAGTGGTTTGGACAATCAGCCCCAGCATTTT,CASGLDNQPQHF
TRBV2,NA,NA,TRBJ2-5,TGTGCCAGCGGGAGAGAGGAAGAGACCCAGTACTTC,CASGREEETQYF
TRBV5-1,TRBD2,once,TRBJ2-4,TGCGCCAGCAGCTTGGATACTAGCGAAAACATTCAGTACTTC,CASSLDTSENIQYF
TRBV27,NA,NA,TRBJ2-2,TGTGCCAGCAGTTGGGGACAAAACACCGGGGAGCTGTTTTTT,CASSWGQNTGELFF
TRBV7-4,TRBD1,NA,TRBJ1-5,TGTGCCAGCAGCCGGGACAGGGAGTATCAGCCCCAGCATTTT,CASSRDREYQPQHF
TRBV12-3/TRBV12-4,NA,NA,TRBJ2-1,TGTGCCAGCAGTTTGGGGACCTTTTTGCTCCAGTTCTTC,CASSLGTFLLQFF
TRBV25-1,TRBD1,NA,TRBJ1-2,TGTGCCAGCAGTGAATTCGTGACAGGGGGCTACTATGGCTACACCTTC,CASSEFVTGGYYGYTF
TRBV9,TRBD2,NA,TRBJ2-5,TGTGCCAGCAGTCCTACTAGCGGGCTAGAGACCCAGTACTTC,CASSPTSGLETQYF
TRBV6-6,NA,NA,TRBJ2-3,TGTGCCAGCACGGTCGGAGGCGGGAAGGGGACAGATACGCAGTATTTT,CASTVGGGKGTDTQYF
TRBV10-2,NA,NA,TRBJ1-5,TGCGCCAGCGGACTCCCGGGGGATCAGCCCCAGCATTTT,CASGLPGDQPQHF
TRBV27,TRBD2,NA,TRBJ2-5,TGTGCCAGCAGTTCAGTAGCGGGAAGCGACCAAGAGACCCAGTACTTC,CASSSVAGSDQETQYF
TRBV7-8,NA,NA,TRBJ1-4,TGTGCCAGCAGCTTACGGCGGGTTGCAACTAATGAAAAACTGTTTTTT,CASSLRRVATNEKLFF
TRBV7-2,NA,few,TRBJ1-2,TGTGCCAGCAGCTTAGACACGATTTCCTATGGCTACACCTTC,CASSLDTISYGYTF
TRBV18,NA,once,TRBJ2-5,TGTGCCAGCTCACGGACCCAAGAGACCCAGTACTTC,CASSRTQETQYF
TRBV5-1,TRBD2,once,TRBJ2-5,TGCGCCAGCAGCCTCGGGACTAGCGGAAAACAAGAGACCCAGTACTTC,CASSLGTSGKQETQYF
TRBV19,NA,NA,TRBJ1-1,TGTGCCAGTGGAATTACAGGGTCTGGTGCTCAAGCTTTCTTT,CASGITGSGAQAFF
TRBV7-5,NA,NA,TRBJ2-2,TGTGTCAGAACCCTAACCGCCCGGATCACCGGGGAGCTGTTTTTT,CVRTLTARITGELFF
TRBV27,TRBD2,once,TRBJ2-4,TGTGCCAGCAGGAGAAGCGGGGCGGTGGACATTCAGTACTTC,CASRRSGAVDIQYF
TRBV27,NA,NA,TRBJ2-7,TGTGCCAGCAGTTTAGGATACGAGCAGTACTTC,CASSLGYEQYF
TRBV5-1,NA,NA,TRBJ1-2,TGCGCCAGCAGCCTACGGGAACGTGGCTACACCTTC,CASSLRERGYTF
TRBV14,TRBD1,NA,TRBJ1-1,TGTGCCAGCAGACGGACAGGGGGCGGGGTGAACACTGAAGCTTTCTTT,CASRRTGGGVNTEAFF
TRBV6-5,NA,NA,TRBJ1-1,TGTGCCAGCAGTTACTCGGATCGGAGGACTGAAGCTTTCTTT,CASSYSDRRTEAFF
TRBV5-4,TRBD1,few,TRBJ2-3,TGTGCCAGCAGCTCAGGGGGACGGACCACAGATACGCAGTATTTT,CASSSGGRTTDTQYF
TRBV3-1/TRBV3-2,NA,NA,TRBJ2-1,TGTGCCAGCAGCCAAGGGCGGGGCTCCTACAATGAGCAGTTCTTC,CASSQGRGSYNEQFF
TRBV6-5,NA,NA,TRBJ1-1,TGTGCCAGCAGGCAGGACCTAATCTTCACTGAAGCTTTCTTT,CASRQDLIFTEAFF
TRBV30,TRBD1,NA,TRBJ1-2,TGTGCCTGGATGCGGGACAGGGCAAAGGACTATGGCTACACCTTC,CAWMRDRAKDYGYTF